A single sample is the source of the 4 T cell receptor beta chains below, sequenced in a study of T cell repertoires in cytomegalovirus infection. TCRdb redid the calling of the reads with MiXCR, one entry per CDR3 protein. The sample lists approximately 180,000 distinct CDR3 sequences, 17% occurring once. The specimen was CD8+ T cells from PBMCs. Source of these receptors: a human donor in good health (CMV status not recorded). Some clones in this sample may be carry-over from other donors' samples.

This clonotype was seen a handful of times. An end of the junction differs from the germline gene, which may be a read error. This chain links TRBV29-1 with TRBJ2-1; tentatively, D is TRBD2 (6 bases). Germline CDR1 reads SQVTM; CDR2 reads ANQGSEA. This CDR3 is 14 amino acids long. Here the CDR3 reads CSVEGGETNNEQFF. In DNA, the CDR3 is TGCAGCGTCGAAGGCGGGGAAACGAACAATGAGCAGTTCTTC.

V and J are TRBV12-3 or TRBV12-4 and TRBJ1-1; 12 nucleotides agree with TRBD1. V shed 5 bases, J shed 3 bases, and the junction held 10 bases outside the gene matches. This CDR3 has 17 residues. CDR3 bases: TGTGCCAGCAGTAGACCGGGACAGGGGGCGCCGGACACTGAAGCTTTCTTT. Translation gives CASSRPGQGAPDTEAFF.

CDR3 nucleotides: TGTGCCAGCAGTTTAATAGGCACAGATACGCAGTATTTT. Protein sequence: CASSLIGTDTQYF. This chain uses TRBV12-3 or TRBV12-4 with TRBJ2-3; D is unclear. The CDR3 length is 13 residues. Trimming cost V 2 bases and J 1 base, with 4 bases left between them.

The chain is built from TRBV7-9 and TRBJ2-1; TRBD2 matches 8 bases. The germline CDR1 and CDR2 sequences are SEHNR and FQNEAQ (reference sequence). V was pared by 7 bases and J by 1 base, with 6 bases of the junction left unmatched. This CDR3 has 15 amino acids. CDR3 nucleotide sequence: TGTGCCAGCACCCGGGGGGGGAGGTCCTACAATGAGCAGTTCTTC. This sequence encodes CASTRGGRSYNEQFF.